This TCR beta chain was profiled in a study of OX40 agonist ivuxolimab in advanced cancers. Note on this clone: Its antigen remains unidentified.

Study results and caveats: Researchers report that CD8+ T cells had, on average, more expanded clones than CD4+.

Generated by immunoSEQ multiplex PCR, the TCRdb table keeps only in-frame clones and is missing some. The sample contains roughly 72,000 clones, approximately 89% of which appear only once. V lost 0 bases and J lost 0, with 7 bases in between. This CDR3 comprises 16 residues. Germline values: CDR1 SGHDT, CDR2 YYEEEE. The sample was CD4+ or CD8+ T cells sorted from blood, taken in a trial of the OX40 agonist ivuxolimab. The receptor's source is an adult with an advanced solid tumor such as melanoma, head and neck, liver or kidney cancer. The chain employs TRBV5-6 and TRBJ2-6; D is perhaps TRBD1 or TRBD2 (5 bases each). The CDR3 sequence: CASSLAGSSGANVLTF. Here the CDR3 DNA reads TGTGCCAGCAGCTTGGCAGGGAGCTCTGGGGCCAACGTCCTGACTTTC. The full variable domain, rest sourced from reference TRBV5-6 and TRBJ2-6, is DAGVTQSPTHLIKTRGQQVTLRCSPKSGHDTVSWYQQALGQGPQFIFQYYEEEERQRGNFPDRFSGHQFPNYSSELNVNALLLGDSALYLCASSLAGSSGANVLTFGAGSRLTVL.